This T cell receptor beta chain was retrieved from a study of T-cell memory formation after mild COVID-19. Study-level points and caveats: Contracting clones from day 15 to 85 showed balanced CD4/CD8; later expanders favored CD4+.

As regards this clonotype: Its antigen remains unknown. One end of the junction fails to match germline, which may point to a read error.

The V gene's germline CDR1 is DFQATT and CDR2 SNEGSKA (reference sequence). The CDR3 is 14 amino acids. TCR alpha and TCR beta cDNA libraries carrying sample barcodes and UMIs were produced by 5'RACE using constant-segment primers. TCRdb re-called the 5' RACE reads through MiXCR, storing one row per CDR3 protein. The table has hundreds of thousands of distinct CDR3 sequences, approximately 22% seen once. This receptor was obtained from a man aged 18 to 29 who had mild COVID-19 (a few samples of this study predate the infection). Cell type and time point are not known. The specimen sequenced was PBMCs or a T cell subset sorted from them (not recorded which). The chain joins TRBV20-1 to TRBJ2-3, with a tentative D call TRBD2 (6 bases). CDR3 nucleotide sequence: TGCAGTGCTGGAGACAGTCGGGGGTCAGATACGCAGTATTTT. Protein sequence: CSAGDSRGSDTQYF.